This T cell receptor beta chain was observed in a study of T cell responses to AZD1222 COVID-19 vaccine. Study conclusions and caveats: The donors showed a predominance of white British ancestry and of females, with possible underestimation of clonal diversity. Seropositive at baseline were only a handful of AZD1222 recipients. Nearly half of unique spike-specific TCRs reportedly avoided B.1.351 and B.1.1.7 mutated regions. Repertoires were collected only later (after the peak T cell response had occurred).

Sequenced by immunoSEQ multiplex PCR; TCRdb stores in-frame clones only, minus some. Among about 120,000 clones listed, about nine tenths were seen once. The CDR3 has 13 amino acids. Germline V lookup: CDR1 GTSNPN, CDR2 SVGIG (reference sequence). The germline V and J ends were trimmed by 2 bases and 4 bases, with 9 bases remaining between them. This clone was seen a single time. What it binds is not known. The receptor's source is an adult who received the AZD1222 COVID-19 vaccine. The chain combines TRBV30 with TRBJ1-5; D not certain. The sequencing used peripheral blood, collected 28 days after the second AZD1222 dose. CDR3: CAWSQGLNQPQHF. DNA of the CDR3: TGTGCCTGGAGTCAAGGGCTGAATCAGCCCCAGCATTTT.